Shown below are 22 T cell receptor beta chains from a single sample sequenced in a study of T-cell reconstitution after alpha-beta-depleted transplantation in children. A library of TCRbeta sequences, prepared with unique molecular identifiers, was generated. TCRdb processed the PCR reads anew with MiXCR; each CDR3 protein has one entry. This sample has 440,000 or so distinct CDR3 sequences; over 40% occur once, and the top ten carry under 30%. The starting material was PBMCs, obtained before TCRalphabeta/CD19-depleted stem cell transplant. The receptors shown here come from a girl aged 2-10 years with aplastic anemia, due to receive a stem cell transplant.

The genes are TRBV7-6 and TRBJ2-5; 8 bases are a match to TRBD1. There are 15 residues in the CDR3. Trimming took 5 bases from V and 4 from J; bases not matched to a gene: 9. The germline V gene has CDR1 SGHVS and CDR2 FNYEAQ. The CDR3 is CASSTPDRVSETQYF. CDR3 nucleotide sequence: TGTGCCAGCAGCACGCCGGACAGGGTCTCAGAGACCCAGTACTTC. The full variable domain, rest sourced from reference TRBV7-6 and TRBJ2-5, is GAGVSQSPRYKVTKRGQDVALRCDPISGHVSLYWYRQALGQGPEFLTYFNYEAQQDKSGLPNDRFSAERPEGSISTLTIQRTEQRDSAMYRCASSTPDRVSETQYFGPGTRLLVL.

A note on this clonotype: At one of its ends the junction is not consistent with the germline gene, which may arise from a read error. This chain connects TRBV6-1 to TRBJ2-1; D is undetermined. Germline V gives CDR1 MNHNS, CDR2 SASEGT. There are 14 residues in the CDR3. CDR3 sequence reads: CASSVHIGPNEQFF. CDR3 DNA: TGTGCCAGCAGTGTTCATATTGGCCCCAATGAGCAATTCTTC.

In this sample, this clonotype turned up a few times. The chain has TRBV29-1 and TRBJ1-2; maybe TRBD1 (6 bases). The CDR3 is 12 residues long. With 7 bases removed from V and 7 bases from J, the gap between germline ends came to 16 bases. Germline loops: CDR1 SQVTM, CDR2 ANQGSEA. In DNA, the CDR3 is TGCAGCGCCACGTGGGGGGCGGGTGGCTACACCTTC. It codes for CSATWGAGGYTF.

The V call is TRBV29-1, the J call TRBJ2-5; possibly TRBD2 for D (6 bases). Germline CDR1 reads SQVTM; CDR2 reads ANQGSEA. This CDR3 has 14 amino acids. CDR3 in amino acids: CRMEGPLVEETQYF. CDR3 in DNA: TGCAGGATGGAGGGGCCACTAGTAGAAGAGACCCAGTACTTC.

This chain joins TRBV6-5 and TRBJ2-3; 12 bases fit TRBD2. Germline assignment: CDR1 MNHEY and CDR2 SVGAGI. V lost 4 bases and J lost 4; bases outside the gene matches: 6. This CDR3 has 16 residues. The CDR3 reads CASSSRTSGASDTQYF. DNA for the CDR3: TGTGCCAGCAGTTCAAGGACTAGCGGGGCCTCAGATACGCAGTATTTT.

This clonotype was observed at least ten times. This chain uses TRBV7-6 with TRBJ2-1; D unresolved. CDR1 and CDR2 (germline): SGHVS, FNYEAQ. With 1 base removed from V and 4 bases from J, the gap between germline ends came to 14 bases. The CDR3 covers 16 residues. CDR3 bases: TGTGCCAGCAGCTTAGATTACTCGGAGCCTTACAATGAGCAGTTCTTC. This gives the protein CASSLDYSEPYNEQFF.

This clonotype was picked up many times. The chain combines TRBV7-9 with TRBJ2-3, with D hard to call. Germline CDR1 and CDR2: SEHNR and FQNEAQ (reference sequence). The CDR3 has 11 residues. The V and J ends lost 5 bases and 2 bases respectively, with 2 bases between them. The CDR3 region is CASSNTDTQYF. For the CDR3, the DNA is TGTGCCAGCAGCAACACAGATACGCAGTATTTT.

This chain joins TRBV20-1 and TRBJ2-7, with 7 nucleotides matching TRBD1. V shed 6 bases and J 6 bases; nucleotides not matched to a gene: 14. Germline V gene data show CDR1 as DFQATT and CDR2 as SNEGSKA (reference sequence). The CDR3 spans 14 residues. CDR3 in amino acids: CSAPDRLWQVEQYF. CDR3 sequence (DNA): TGCAGTGCCCCGGACAGGTTATGGCAAGTCGAGCAGTACTTC.

Worth noting for this clonotype: One end of the junction does not line up with germline, which may come from a read error. The chain employs TRBV28 and TRBJ2-3; D is undetermined. This CDR3 comprises 11 residues. The germline gives CDR1 MDHEN, CDR2 SYDVKM. CDR3 nucleotides: TGTGCCAGCAGCTCCCAATACTACGGCAGGTTT. Translated: CASSSQYYGRF.

This clonotype was detected many times. V is TRBV5-1 and J is TRBJ2-2, with D unresolved. The CDR3 sequence is 13 residues long. Per germline, CDR1 SGHRS and CDR2 YFSETQ. V lost 1 base to trimming and J lost 5 bases, with 6 bases between them. The CDR3 DNA is TGCGCCAGCAGCTTGAGGGCAACCGGGGAGCTGTTTTTT. Translated: CASSLRATGELFF.

CDR3 bases: TGTGCCAGCTCACCACGCGAGGGGGACGAGCAGTACTTC. It encodes CASSPREGDEQYF. The rearrangement uses TRBV18 and TRBJ2-7; TRBD1 is a possible D gene (6 bases). V lost 1 base to trimming and J lost 5 bases, with 9 bases between them. CDR1 KGHSH and CDR2 LQKENI come from the germline V gene. This CDR3 region has 13 residues. Based on the CDR3 plus reference TRBV18 and TRBJ2-7, the full variable domain is NAGVMQNPRHLVRRRGQEARLRCSPMKGHSHVYWYRQLPEEGLKFMVYLQKENIIDESGMPKERFSAEFPKEGPSILRIQQVVRGDSAAYFCASSPREGDEQYFGPGTRLTVT.

The gene calls are TRBV20-1 and TRBJ2-3; D gene uncertain. CDR1 DFQATT and CDR2 SNEGSKA come from the germline V gene (reference sequence). V lost 3 bases and J lost 6, with 16 bases in between. This CDR3 has 14 amino acids. The CDR3 here is CSASAALLHDTQYF. DNA of the CDR3: TGCAGTGCTAGTGCAGCCCTCCTCCACGATACGCAGTATTTT.

This clonotype was seen at least ten times. The J gene is TRBJ2-7, the V gene TRBV28, with 8 bases identical to TRBD1. V lost 6 bases, J lost 7 bases, and 8 bases stayed unmatched. The V gene's germline CDR1 is MDHEN and CDR2 SYDVKM. The CDR3 contains 13 residues. DNA for the CDR3: TGTGCCAGCAGACCGGACAGGGTGAGGGAGCAGTACTTC. Translation gives CASRPDRVREQYF.

The J gene is TRBJ2-1, the V gene TRBV5-3; TRBD1 matches 8 bases. TRBV5-3 counts as an open reading frame of uncertain function. V gave up 5 bases and J gave up 4 bases; unmatched junction bases: 11. The CDR3 is 16 amino acids. This CDR3 reads CARRGKLRGLYNEQFF. The CDR3 bases are TGTGCCAGAAGGGGCAAACTCAGGGGGCTTTACAATGAGCAGTTCTTC.

This clonotype was seen more than once but under ten times. The gene calls are TRBV20-1 and TRBJ1-5; D uncertain. CDR1 is DFQATT, CDR2 SNEGSKA, per germline (reference sequence). Trimming took off 5 bases at V and 3 bases at J, with 8 bases between the two ends. This CDR3 has 12 amino acids. CDR3 amino acids: CSASRDNQPQHF. CDR3 bases: TGCAGTGCTTCTCGGGACAATCAGCCCCAGCATTTT.

The chain links TRBV20-1 to TRBJ2-1; 10 nucleotides align to TRBD2. Per germline, CDR1 DFQATT and CDR2 SNEGSKA (reference sequence). Trimming took 0 bases from V and 5 from J; bases not matched to a gene: 1. This CDR3 spans 14 amino acids. The CDR3 is CSARDSGRHNEQFF. CDR3 DNA: TGCAGTGCTAGAGATAGCGGGAGGCACAATGAGCAGTTCTTC.

In this sample, this clonotype turned up a few times. The J gene is TRBJ2-1, the V gene TRBV5-1, with 13 bases lining up with TRBD2. Germline loops: CDR1 SGHRS, CDR2 YFSETQ. V shed 4 bases and J 9 bases; nucleotides not matched to a gene: 4. This CDR3 comprises 14 residues. The CDR3, as DNA: TGCGCCAGCAGCGGGAGACTAGCGGGAGGTGAGCAGTTCTTC. Protein product: CASSGRLAGGEQFF.

Comment on this clonotype: Possible read error: a much larger clone is one base away. V usage is TRBV2 and J usage is TRBJ2-3; tentatively, D is TRBD2 (5 bases). Germline V gene data show CDR1 as SNHLY and CDR2 as FYNNEI. The CDR3 totals 14 residues. V lost 7 bases, J lost 0 bases, and 11 bases lay in between. In nucleotides, the CDR3 is TGTGCCAGCATATGGCTAGCTAGCACAGATACGCAGTATTTT. It specifies CASIWLASTDTQYF.

This clonotype came up a few times. The V and J genes are TRBV15 and TRBJ1-1; D gene uncertain. The V gene's germline CDR1 is LNHNV and CDR2 YYDKDF (reference sequence). Trimming removed 4 bases at V and 3 bases at J, with 6 bases between. The CDR3 runs to 12 residues. The CDR3 DNA sequence: TGTGCCACCAGCAAAGGCTACACTGAAGCTTTCTTT. It encodes CATSKGYTEAFF.

This clonotype was seen only a few times. The chain joins TRBV7-2 to TRBJ1-2; D remains unclear. V was trimmed by 5 bases and J by 0 bases, leaving 10 bases between them. CDR3 size: 14 residues. The germline V gene encodes CDR1 SGHTA and CDR2 FQGNSA. This chain's CDR3 is CASSAPPTNYGYTF. The CDR3 DNA reads as TGTGCCAGCAGCGCCCCCCCGACTAACTATGGCTACACCTTC.

This clonotype was seen many times. The J gene is TRBJ2-7, the V gene TRBV7-9; D remains unclear. The CDR3 has 15 residues. The ends were cut back, 2 bases at V and 0 bases at J, with 11 bases in the middle. CDR1 SEHNR and CDR2 FQNEAQ come from the germline V gene (reference sequence). This chain's CDR3 is CASSLSEAHSYEQYF. Here the CDR3 DNA reads TGTGCCAGCAGCTTATCGGAAGCTCACTCCTACGAGCAGTACTTC.

This sequence joins TRBV20-1 and TRBJ2-1; D is tentatively TRBD1 or TRBD2 (6 bases each). Germline V gene sequence: CDR1 DFQATT, CDR2 SNEGSKA (reference sequence). Trimming removed 6 bases at V and 5 bases at J, with 17 bases between. The CDR3 extends over 14 amino acids. CDR3 sequence (DNA): TGCAGTGCCACGTTCCGGGGGCCCGACAATGAGCAGTTCTTC. Translation gives CSATFRGPDNEQFF.